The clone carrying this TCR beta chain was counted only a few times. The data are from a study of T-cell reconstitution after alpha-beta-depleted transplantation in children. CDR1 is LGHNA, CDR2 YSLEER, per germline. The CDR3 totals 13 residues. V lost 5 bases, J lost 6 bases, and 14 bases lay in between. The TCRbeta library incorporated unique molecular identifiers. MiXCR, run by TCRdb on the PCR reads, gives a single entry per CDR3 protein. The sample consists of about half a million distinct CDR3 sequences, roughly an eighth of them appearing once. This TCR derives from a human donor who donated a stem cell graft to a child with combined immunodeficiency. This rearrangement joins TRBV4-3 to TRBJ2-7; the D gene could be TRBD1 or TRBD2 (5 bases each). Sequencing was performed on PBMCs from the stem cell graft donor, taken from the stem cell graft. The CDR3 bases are TGCGCCAGCAGCAGGGACCGGGGTAGCGAGCAGTACTTC. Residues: CASSRDRGSEQYF.